Listed below are T cell receptor beta chains from one sample, sequenced in a study of blood T cell repertoires in COVID-19. Generated by immunoSEQ multiplex PCR, the TCRdb table keeps only in-frame clones and is missing some. The table includes approximately 220,000 clones, more than 70% detected once. Sequenced: PBMCs or T cells enriched from blood (not recorded which). The receptors stem from a woman between 40 and 50 years old with acute COVID-19. Each CDR3 is given with its conserved first and last residue. The D gene is left open where the match is weak. Not all rows give a size; the values are once, few, many and, for expanded clones, a class.

abundance	v_gene	j_gene	d_gene	CDR3nt	CDR3aa
-	TRBV4-3	TRBJ1-2	-	TGCGCCAGCAGCCAAGGGGGCATGGACCGATTTAACTATGGCTACACCTTC	CASSQGGMDRFNYGYTF
-	TRBV19	TRBJ1-2	-	TGTGCCAGTAGTCGTAGTACGACAGAAAGCTATGGCTACACCTTC	CASSRSTTESYGYTF
-	TRBV7-2	TRBJ2-7	-	TGTGCCAGCAGCTTAGTGGCAGGGGAAGAGCAGTACTTC	CASSLVAGEEQYF
-	TRBV29-1	TRBJ1-2	-	TGCAGCGTGGTACTTATAGCAGGAGGGATTGGCTATGGCTACACCTTC	CSVVLIAGGIGYGYTF
-	TRBV7-9	TRBJ1-4	TRBD1	TGTGCCAGCAGCACCGAACAGGGGAGGAGAGAAAAACTGTTTTTT	CASSTEQGRREKLFF
-	TRBV4-3	TRBJ1-6	-	TGCGCCAGCAGCCAGACCTGGACTGACCGGTGGTCACCCCTCCACTTT	CASSQTWTDRWSPLHF
-	TRBV9	TRBJ2-2	-	TGTGCCAGCAGCGTAGCTCAGCGCCATACCGGGGAGCTGTTTTTT	CASSVAQRHTGELFF
-	TRBV18	TRBJ1-1	-	TGTGCCAGCTCATTATCCGGACAGAAGAGTGAAGCTTTCTTT	CASSLSGQKSEAFF
-	TRBV29-1	TRBJ1-1	TRBD1	TGCAGCGTTTGGGACAGATCCACTGAAGCTTTCTTT	CSVWDRSTEAFF
-	TRBV4-3	TRBJ1-2	-	TGCGCCAGCAGCCAAGACAGGGCTGTCTATGGCTACACCTTC	CASSQDRAVYGYTF
-	TRBV19	TRBJ1-1	-	TGTGCCAGTAGGGGGGGAATCTCGAACACTGAAGCTTTCTTT	CASRGGISNTEAFF
once	TRBV7-9	TRBJ1-1	TRBD1	TGTGCCAGCAGCTTCGGACAGGGCCCGAACACTGAAGCTTTCTTT	CASSFGQGPNTEAFF
-	TRBV6-5	TRBJ1-3	-	TGTGCCAGCAGCAGTCTGGGCCGCTCAAACACCATATATTTT	CASSSLGRSNTIYF
few	TRBV19	TRBJ2-1	TRBD2	TGTGCCAGTAGTATTTTTAGCGGGAGGGCCCATAATGAGCAGTTCTTC	CASSIFSGRAHNEQFF
-	TRBV28	TRBJ2-7	-	TGTGCCAGCAGTCCGTCCCAAGGGGACGAGCAGTACTTC	CASSPSQGDEQYF
-	TRBV20-1	TRBJ1-1	TRBD1	TGCAGGACAGGGGGCAACACTGAAGCTTTCTTT	CRTGGNTEAFF
-	TRBV21-1	TRBJ1-4	-	TGTGCCAGCAGCACAGGGGGCCAACTGTTTTTT	CASSTGGQLFF
-	TRBV5-1	TRBJ1-3	TRBD1	TGCGCCAGCAGCTTGGCCGGTCGGGGACAGGGTGTAAGCTCTGGAAACACCATATATTTT	CASSLAGRGQGVSSGNTIYF
-	TRBV4-2	TRBJ1-2	TRBD1	TGTGCCAGCAGCCAAGGAATTAGAGGGGGCCCCTATGGCTACACCTTC	CASSQGIRGGPYGYTF
-	TRBV19	TRBJ1-2	TRBD1	TGTGCCAGTAGTATTCCCCGACAGGGATCGGGCTATGGCTACACCTTC	CASSIPRQGSGYGYTF
-	TRBV7-3	TRBJ2-2	-	TGTGCCAGCAGCTATGAGGTGTCGGGGGAGCTGTTTTTT	CASSYEVSGELFF
-	TRBV2	TRBJ1-2	TRBD1	TGTGCCAGCAGAGCAGGGGGTTATGATGGCTACACCTTC	CASRAGGYDGYTF
-	TRBV28	TRBJ2-7	-	TGTGCCAGCAGTTTGCGGATCGACTCCTACGAGCAGTACTTC	CASSLRIDSYEQYF
-	TRBV2	TRBJ1-2	-	TGTGCCAGCAGCCGGCTCTCGGACAGCGAAGCTAACTATGGCTACACCTTC	CASSRLSDSEANYGYTF